This T cell receptor (beta chain) came from a study of shared clonotypes between healthy human individuals (dated by TCRdb to 2020 to 2022). With regard to the full study: Two women and three men aged 18 to 49 years were included in the cohort. For each donor, CD4 naive and CD4 memory were each given three plates, CD8 naive was given two plates, and CD8 memory was given one plate. Blood TCR repertoires of about 5 healthy adults were deeply sequenced to estimate repertoire size and the extent of clonotype sharing between individuals. Libraries were prepared and TCR repertoires were sequenced by different laboratories using diverse techniques, in order to increase sequencing depth and limit assay-specific biases. Per donor, leukapheresis produced somewhere between about 0.9 and 9.5 billion PBMCs. Here is what the overall study found, with its caveats: The small number of donors limited the genetic and exposure-history diversity represented. Incomplete sequencing was indicated by rarefaction of sorted-subset datasets, despite the large sequencing depth. Pairwise subsampling led to the expectation that sequencing depth would affect the degree of clonotype sharing among donors. Clonotypes shared by all four sorted-subset donors showed higher generation probabilities than non-shared clonotypes. Larger estimated clonotype richness was generally found for naive subsets than for memory subsets. Approximately 4.8% of naive CD4, 3.5% of naive CD8, approximately 2% of memory CD4, and 0.4% of memory CD8 clonotypes were shared across a few donors. Only blood was sampled, and tissue TCR repertoires likely differ from those in blood.

Using the deep immunoSEQ assay, multiplex PCR amplified TCR CDR3 regions from genomic DNA. Extracted genomic DNA from each cell subset was distributed evenly across all wells of several immunoSEQ 96-well plates, and each plate was treated as a replicate. Each replicate PCR for sorted subsets received roughly 0.2 ug genomic DNA, equal to around 32,000 T cell genomes. Purified libraries were quantified with a Qubit 3.0 fluorometer, sized on a Bioanalyzer 2100, and re-quantified with the KAPA Library Quantification kit. A separate single-read 150-cycle Illumina NextSeq 550 flow cell was used to sequence each immunoSEQ 96-well plate. Per the original workflow: Because the immunoSEQ output included only junctional sequences and no quality scores, the filtering could not be the same as the filtering used for full-length reads. To assign V/J genes and CDR3, sequences were annotated using PyIR, a Python wrapper for IgBLAST v1.9, with IMGT germline references. Reads were removed for weak V/J assignments (E-value above 1e-6), missing CDR3, stop codons, out-of-frame junctions, or ambiguous translated residues. A V3J clonotype was defined by an identical inferred V gene, J gene, and CDR3 amino acid sequence. To compute the percentage overlap between repertoires, the number of shared unique clonotypes was divided by the size of the smaller repertoire. Repertoire richness was assessed with RTK rarefaction, the Chao1 estimator, and Recon v2.1 estimates of unobserved clonotypes. OLGA was used to compute generation probabilities for all TCRbeta clonotypes that the gDNA method yielded from a handful of donors. TCRdb retrieved this table from immuneACCESS and kept in-frame rearrangements only. Not all clones are present; in checked studies, unresolved V genes account for under half, and no reason is known for the remainder. D and trimming were read from the DNA, whereas the V and J calls and clone size are those reported in that table. The sample table shows 2 million to 2.5 million clones, and 90% to 95% are seen once. Jointly, the top ten make up 0.13% of the sample.

The germline V gene supplies CDR1 SGHRS and CDR2 YFSETQ. Trimming accounts for 4 bases at V and 5 bases at J, while the number of junction bases matched to no gene is 10. The CDR3 covers 16 residues, taking in both the cysteine and the phenylalanine. Solely the CDR3 DNA is kept, with 48 bases framed from the first base. Points on this clone: Its cognate antigen has yet to be identified. Base-call qualities are not available, and no considerably larger clone is one nucleotide away.

Donors were healthy HIV-negative adults with no recently reported acute infections or vaccinations. Every donor was a Caucasian adult living in Nashville, Tennessee, USA. CD4+ T cells were enriched by magnetic negative selection, after which naive cells were positively selected on CD45RA and the negative fraction was taken as the memory subset. Blood was obtained by leukapheresis, after which PBMCs were separated by Ficoll-Histopaque density gradient centrifugation and cryopreserved in liquid nitrogen vapor phase. Analytical flow cytometry was used to check the purity and quantity of each magnetically sorted T cell population. Genomic DNA was isolated from every sorted fraction and measured by UV absorbance on a Nanodrop 2000c.

The rearrangement combines TRBV5-1 with TRBJ2-3, with 10 bases matching TRBD2. This sequence was found in a man younger than 35 in good health. Specimen: naive CD4+ T cells sorted from blood. Explained via the paper, the cell subset or site label denotes: CD45RA+ positively selected. The CDR3 protein: CASSQTVAGGGDTQYF. The DNA sequence is as follows: TGCGCCAGCAGCCAAACGGTAGCGGGGGGCGGAGATACGCAGTATTTT.